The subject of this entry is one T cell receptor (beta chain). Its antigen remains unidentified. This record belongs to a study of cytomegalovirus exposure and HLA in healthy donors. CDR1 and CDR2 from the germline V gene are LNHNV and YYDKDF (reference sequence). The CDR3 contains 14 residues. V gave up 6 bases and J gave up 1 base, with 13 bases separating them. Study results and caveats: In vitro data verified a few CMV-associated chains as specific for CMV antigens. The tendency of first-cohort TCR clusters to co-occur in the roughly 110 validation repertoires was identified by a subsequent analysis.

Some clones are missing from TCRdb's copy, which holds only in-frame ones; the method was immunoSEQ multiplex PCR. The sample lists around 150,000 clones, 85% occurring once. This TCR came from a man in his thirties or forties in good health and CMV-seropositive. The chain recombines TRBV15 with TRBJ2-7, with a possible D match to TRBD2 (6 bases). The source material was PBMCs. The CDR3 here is CATRISAGSYEQYF. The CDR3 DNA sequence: TGTGCCACCAGGATCTCCGCGGGGTCCTACGAGCAGTACTTC.